A single T cell receptor (beta chain) is shown here with its context. The data stem from a study of blood T cell repertoires in COVID-19. Looking at the study overall: The study drew acute and convalescent COVID-19 samples from the United States, Italy and Spain. PBMCs, B-cell-depleted T cells, or T cells were the source of the cDNA or gDNA that made up the material.

The Seattle patients, enrolled during active infection, were followed longitudinally. This CDR3 has 17 amino acids. The V and J ends lost 4 bases and 6 bases, in that order; junction bases with no gene match: 14. Looked up from germline, CDR1 is SEHNR and CDR2 is FQNEAQ (reference sequence). The protocol was immunoSEQ multiplex PCR, while the TCRdb copy is restricted to in-frame clones and leaves out a portion. The sample records some 180,000 clones, around 79% being singletons. The clonotype comes from a woman aged 40 to 49 with COVID-19, enrolled during active disease. Sequenced: peripheral blood. V usage is TRBV7-9 and J usage is TRBJ2-7; 11 nucleotides line up with TRBD2. DNA of the CDR3: TGTGCCAGCAGCTCGCGCCTTCTAGCGGGAGGATTTGGCGAGCAGTACTTC. It yields the protein CASSSRLLAGGFGEQYF.